This T cell receptor (beta chain) came from a study of post-analysis software for immune sequencing data. About the study: Progressive-relapsing, secondary progressive and relapsing-remitting multiple sclerosis were among the disease courses included. Overall study results and limits: Included in a set of four or five TRBV segments more frequent in patients than controls were TRBV5-6, TRBV5-1 and TRBV20-1.

This clonotype was observed a few times. Its antigen remains unknown. Tagging with unique molecular identifiers was a feature of the TCR beta cDNA libraries. cDNA molecules numbering roughly 500,000 came from roughly 1.1 to 9.2 million T cells. Each CDR3 protein is one row after TCRdb ran MiXCR on the PCR reads. This sample has approximately 730,000 distinct CDR3 sequences, with about 32% found just once. The ends lost 4 bases at V and 11 bases at J; junction bases unmatched: 9. This CDR3 is built from 14 residues. In germline, CDR1 is SEHNR, CDR2 FQNEAQ (reference sequence). This TCR derives from a girl aged 5 to 17 with multiple sclerosis. V usage is TRBV7-9 and J usage is TRBJ2-5; TRBD2 agrees at 11 bases. Material for sequencing was blood. The CDR3 is CASSSTGTSGEQYF. The DNA of the CDR3 is TGTGCCAGCAGCTCAACAGGGACTAGCGGAGAGCAGTACTTC.